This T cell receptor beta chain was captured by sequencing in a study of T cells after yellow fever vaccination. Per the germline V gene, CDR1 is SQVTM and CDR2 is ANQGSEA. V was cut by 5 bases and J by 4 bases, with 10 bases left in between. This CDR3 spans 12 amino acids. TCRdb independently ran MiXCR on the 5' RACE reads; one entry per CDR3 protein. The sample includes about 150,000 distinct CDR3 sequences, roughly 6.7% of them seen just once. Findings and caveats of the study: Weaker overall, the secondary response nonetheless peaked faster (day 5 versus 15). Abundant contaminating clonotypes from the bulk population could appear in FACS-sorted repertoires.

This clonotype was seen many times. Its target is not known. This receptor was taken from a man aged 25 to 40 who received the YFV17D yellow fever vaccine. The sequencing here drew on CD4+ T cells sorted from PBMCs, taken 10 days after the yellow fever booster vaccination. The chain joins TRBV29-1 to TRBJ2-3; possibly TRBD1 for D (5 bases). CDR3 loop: CSVSRGSDTQYF. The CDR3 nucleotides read TGCAGCGTTTCTAGGGGTTCAGATACGCAGTATTTT.